The next 24 T cell receptor beta chains were all read from a single sample in a study of STAT5B mutations in CD4+ large granular lymphocyte leukemia. Some clones are missing from TCRdb's copy, which holds only in-frame ones; the method was immunoSEQ multiplex PCR. The repertoire includes some 40,000 clones, about four fifths of them detected once, and about 3.9% sits in the top ten. The sample comprised CD4+ T cells from blood buffy coats. These receptors all come from a human donor in good health.

The CDR3 region is CASSIVREDRAFF. CDR3 nucleotide sequence: TGTGCCAGTAGTATTGTAAGGGAGGACAGGGCTTTCTTT. The genes are TRBV19 and TRBJ1-1; 7 nucleotides align to TRBD1. Per the germline V gene, CDR1 is LNHDA and CDR2 is SQIVND (reference sequence). The ends lost 3 bases at V and 11 bases at J; junction bases unmatched: 9. The CDR3 is made up of 13 amino acids.

The chain carries TRBV14 and TRBJ2-7, with TRBD2 matching over 7 bases. The CDR3 runs to 15 residues. The V gene end was trimmed by 1 base and the J gene end by 2 bases; junction bases not matched to a gene: 5. CDR1 is SGHDN and CDR2 is FVKESK in the germline V gene. The CDR3 protein is CASSQGLAVTYEQYF. CDR3 DNA sequence: TGTGCCAGCAGCCAAGGGCTAGCGGTAACCTACGAGCAGTACTTC.

The rearrangement links TRBV15 to TRBJ1-5; 7 nucleotides agree with TRBD1. The CDR3 totals 17 residues. Germline V CDR1 and CDR2: LNHNV, YYDKDF (reference sequence). With 5 bases clipped from V and 7 bases from J, the junction kept 17 bases outside the gene matches. The CDR3 DNA sequence: TGTGCCACCAGCGGGGGTCAGGGACAGCCATTCGGGCAGCCCCAGCATTTT. It encodes CATSGGQGQPFGQPQHF.

This clone was detected only once. This chain joins TRBV7-8 and TRBJ1-1; D not resolved. This CDR3 is built from 14 residues. V lost 2 bases, J lost 3 bases, and 10 bases lay in between. CDR1 is SGHVS, CDR2 FQNEAQ, per germline. CDR3 sequence (DNA): TGTGCCAGCAGCTTAAATTCCCGGGACACTGAAGCTTTCTTT. Its translation is CASSLNSRDTEAFF.

The chain couples TRBV9 to TRBJ1-2, with D unclear. CDR1 SGDLS and CDR2 YYNGEE come from the germline V gene. Trimming took off 0 bases at V and 5 bases at J, with 11 bases between the two ends. This CDR3 contains 14 residues. CDR3 nucleotides: TGTGCCAGCAGCGTAGACAGCTCCATTTATGGCTACACCTTC. Residues: CASSVDSSIYGYTF.

The V call is TRBV7-3, the J call TRBJ2-3; 11 nucleotides agree with TRBD1. The germline gives CDR1 SGHTA, CDR2 FQGTGA. The V gene end was trimmed by 3 bases and the J gene end by 1 base; junction bases not matched to a gene: 3. This CDR3 contains 16 residues. CDR3 DNA: TGTGCCAGCAGCTTCGGACAGGGGGCGCGCACAGATACGCAGTATTTT. This sequence encodes CASSFGQGARTDTQYF.

This clone was picked up a small number of times. V usage is TRBV30 and J usage is TRBJ1-6; D might be TRBD1 (6 bases). The ends were cut back, 2 bases at V and 8 bases at J, with 16 bases in the middle. This CDR3 is 15 amino acids long. Germline CDR1 is GTSNPN and CDR2 is SVGIG (reference sequence). The DNA for the CDR3 is TGTGCCTGGAGTTACCCGACAGGAAGGGATTCACCCCTCCACTTT. Amino acids: CAWSYPTGRDSPLHF.

The chain joins TRBV2 to TRBJ1-2; D call uncertain. V dropped 4 bases and J dropped 4 bases, with 7 bases sitting between them. The V gene's germline CDR1 is SNHLY and CDR2 FYNNEI. The CDR3 has 12 amino acids. CDR3 protein: CASSVDVYGYTF. CDR3 in DNA: TGTGCCAGCAGTGTAGACGTCTATGGCTACACCTTC. Combining the CDR3 with reference TRBV2 and TRBJ1-2 gives the whole variable domain EPEVTQTPSHQVTQMGQEVILRCVPISNHLYFYWYRQILGQKVEFLVSFYNNEISEKSEIFDDQFSVERPDGSNFTLKIRSTKLEDSAMYFCASSVDVYGYTFGSGTRLTVV.

The CDR3 sequence is CATQGPNTEAFF. In DNA form, the CDR3 reads TGTGCCACCCAGGGGCCTAACACTGAAGCTTTCTTT. V and J are TRBV6-5 and TRBJ1-1; tentative D call: TRBD1 (6 bases). The germline V gene has CDR1 MNHEY and CDR2 SVGAGI. The V gene lost 10 bases and the J gene lost 2 bases, with 11 bases spanning the gap. This CDR3 is 12 amino acids long.

CDR3 bases: TGTGCCAGCAGTCGGCCGAAAGGAGCGGGTTCATACAATGAGCAGTTCTTC. Protein product: CASSRPKGAGSYNEQFF. The genes are TRBV7-6 and TRBJ2-1, with a tentative D call TRBD2 (6 bases). Germline V lookup: CDR1 SGHVS, CDR2 FNYEAQ. Deletions cut 6 bases from V and 4 bases from J, with 22 bases between. This CDR3 is built from 17 residues.

This clone was observed a few times. The rearrangement joins TRBV9 to TRBJ2-5; D is possibly TRBD1 or TRBD2 (5 bases each). Germline V gives CDR1 SGDLS, CDR2 YYNGEE. V was trimmed by 5 bases and J by 2 bases, leaving 19 bases between them. The CDR3 totals 16 residues. The CDR3 here is CASSLRPGPLQETQYF. The CDR3 DNA reads TGTGCCAGCAGTCTCAGGCCGGGACCATTACAAGAGACCCAGTACTTC.

The chain's CDR3 is CASSPGLNQPQHF. Here the CDR3 DNA reads TGTGCCAGTAGTCCGGGTCTCAATCAGCCCCAGCATTTT. The genes are TRBV19 and TRBJ1-5, with D hard to call. V was pared by 5 bases and J by 3 bases, with 8 bases between. Germline CDR1 is LNHDA and CDR2 is SQIVND (reference sequence). The CDR3 extends over 13 amino acids.

This rearrangement joins TRBV4-1 to TRBJ1-3; 7 positions agree with TRBD1. V was pared by 0 bases and J by 2 bases, with 7 bases of the junction left unmatched. The CDR3 is 17 residues long. In germline, CDR1 is MGHRA, CDR2 YSYEKL. CDR3 sequence: CASSQDIYRGTGNTIYF. The CDR3 nucleotides are TGCGCCAGCAGCCAAGACATCTACAGGGGAACTGGAAACACCATATATTTT.

This clone was counted a single time. The chain uses TRBV6-6 and TRBJ2-2, with TRBD2 matching 8 bases. J gave up 6 bases and V 2 bases, and 5 bases lay outside the gene matches. The CDR3 sequence is 15 residues long. The germline CDR1 and CDR2 sequences are MNHNY and SVGAGI (reference sequence). CDR3 sequence: CASSYTGGSPGELFF. The DNA of the CDR3 is TGTGCCAGCAGTTACACGGGAGGGAGCCCCGGGGAGCTGTTTTTT.

This chain joins TRBV30 and TRBJ2-3; TRBD1 matches at 7 bases. Trimming cost V 5 bases and J 5 bases; bases outside gene matches: 10. The CDR3 has 14 residues. CDR1 is GTSNPN and CDR2 is SVGIG in the germline V gene (reference sequence). The CDR3 region has the DNA TGTGCCTGGGGTCGACAGGGCCTTCAAGATACGCAGTATTTT. Amino acid sequence: CAWGRQGLQDTQYF.

CDR3 sequence: CASRAHQNTEAFF. The CDR3 region has the DNA TGTGCCAGCAGGGCACACCAGAACACTGAAGCTTTCTTT. The chain links TRBV6-4 to TRBJ1-1; D is uncertain. Germline CDR1 reads MRHNA; CDR2 reads SNTAGT. The CDR3 is 13 residues long. V was trimmed by 6 bases and J by 1 base, leaving 9 bases between them.

This rearrangement joins TRBV7-9 to TRBJ1-6; possible D gene TRBD1, 6 bases. Trimming took 1 base from V and 2 from J, leaving 6 bases between them. Germline values: CDR1 SEHNR, CDR2 FQNEAQ (reference sequence). This CDR3 region has 15 residues. CDR3 nucleotide sequence: TGTGCCAGCAGCTTAGGGGACACCTATAATTCACCCCTCCACTTT. This translates into CASSLGDTYNSPLHF.

The V gene is TRBV30, the J gene TRBJ1-2; D gene ambiguous. Germline assignment: CDR1 GTSNPN and CDR2 SVGIG (reference sequence). The CDR3 is 11 residues long. Trimming cost V 1 base and J 8 bases, with 8 bases left between them. The CDR3 sequence: CAWSGTGGYTF. CDR3 bases: TGTGCCTGGAGTGGAACTGGCGGCTACACCTTC.

The chain combines TRBV6-5 with TRBJ2-7, with 9 bases identical to TRBD2. The germline V gene has CDR1 MNHEY and CDR2 SVGAGI. Trimming at V came to 10 bases and at J to 5 bases, leaving 12 bases not matched to a gene. The CDR3 contains 14 residues. Written as DNA, the CDR3 is TGTGCCATCGAATTAGCGGGAGTTATGCACGAGCAGTACTTC. It translates to CAIELAGVMHEQYF.

The J gene is TRBJ1-2, the V gene TRBV9; 9 nucleotides agree with TRBD1. The CDR3 is made up of 16 amino acids. J was trimmed by 8 bases and V by 1 base; bases with no gene match: 12. Germline V gene lookup returns CDR1 SGDLS and CDR2 YYNGEE. The CDR3 nucleotides read TGTGCCAGCAGCGTACCCCTGACAGGGGGATGGGAGGGCTACACCTTC. Its translation: CASSVPLTGGWEGYTF.

The J gene is TRBJ1-1, the V gene TRBV6-6; 7 nucleotides agree with TRBD1. CDR3 length: 14 residues. Trimming took 4 bases from V and 3 from J; bases not matched to a gene: 5. Germline values: CDR1 MNHNY, CDR2 SVGAGI (reference sequence). The CDR3 spells CASSSSQGDTEAFF. CDR3 in DNA: TGTGCCAGCAGTTCCAGCCAGGGGGACACTGAAGCTTTCTTT.

This clone came up once. This sequence joins TRBV4-3 and TRBJ2-7, with D uncertain. The CDR3 spans 16 residues. V was cut by 3 bases and J by 0 bases, with 15 bases left in between. The germline V gene has CDR1 LGHNA and CDR2 YSLEER. CDR3 region: CASSQPRRASSYEQYF. CDR3 DNA: TGCGCCAGCAGCCAGCCCCGTAGGGCCAGCTCCTACGAGCAGTACTTC.

The V gene is TRBV5-1, the J gene TRBJ2-7, with 7 bases fitting TRBD1. The CDR3 totals 15 residues. The germline gives CDR1 SGHRS, CDR2 YFSETQ. Germline trimming cut 4 bases from V and 6 bases from J; bases unmatched to any gene: 13. CDR3 in amino acids: CASSRITGEKSEQYF. The CDR3 nucleotides are TGCGCCAGCAGCCGGATCACAGGGGAGAAGAGCGAGCAGTACTTC.

This clone was observed a single time. V gene TRBV19 combines with J gene TRBJ2-7, with 11 nucleotides matching TRBD2. The CDR3 runs to 14 residues. CDR1 and CDR2 (germline): LNHDA, SQIVND (reference sequence). After removal of 5 bases from V and 3 bases from J, the junction contained 3 bases not matched to a gene. The CDR3: CASSSGTSGYEQYF. The CDR3, as DNA: TGTGCCAGTAGTTCAGGGACTAGCGGCTACGAGCAGTACTTC.